Each of the 17 T cell receptor beta chains below was sequenced from the same sample in a study of shared clonotypes between healthy human individuals. Assay used: immunoSEQ multiplex PCR; TCRdb lists only in-frame clones, some missing. The table records millions of clones, 85% to 95% of them present only once. The sample taken for sequencing was naive CD4+ T cells sorted from blood. Subset reported: CD45RA+ positively selected. The receptors were gathered from a man aged 18 to 30 in good health.

The chain employs TRBV4-1 and TRBJ2-2; 7 nucleotides align to TRBD2. Germline V gene data show CDR1 as MGHRA and CDR2 as YSYEKL. This CDR3 has 16 residues. The V and J ends lost 1 base and 2 bases, in that order; junction bases with no gene match: 4. The CDR3 nucleotides are TGCGCCAGCAGCCAAGGCGGGAGTTTCAACACCGGGGAGCTGTTTTTT. This encodes CASSQGGSFNTGELFF.

V usage is TRBV11-1 and J usage is TRBJ1-6; D is possibly TRBD1 (5 bases). Per germline, CDR1 SGHAT and CDR2 FQDESV (reference sequence). This CDR3 has 11 residues. Trimming took 8 bases from V and 14 from J, leaving 13 bases between them. The CDR3 DNA is TGTGCCAGCTCGTCGGGACGGGCCCTCCACTTT. It specifies CASSSGRALHF.

The chain combines TRBV7-9 with TRBJ1-2, with D unclear. The CDR3 is 12 amino acids. Trimming removed 3 bases from V and 6 bases from J, with 8 bases in between. The germline CDR1 and CDR2 sequences are SEHNR and FQNEAQ (reference sequence). CDR3 bases: TGTGCCAGCAGCTTCGCGGGAAATGGCTACACCTTC. It codes for CASSFAGNGYTF.

The chain joins TRBV5-4 to TRBJ2-7, with TRBD1 matching 11 bases. Germline V CDR1 and CDR2: SGHNT, YYREEE (reference sequence). The trim removed 4 bases at V and 2 bases at J, leaving 5 bases unmatched. The CDR3 length is 15 residues. The CDR3 sequence: CASSLRTGGTYEQYF. The CDR3 nucleotides are TGTGCCAGCAGCCTTAGGACAGGGGGCACCTACGAGCAGTACTTC.

The chain uses TRBV19 and TRBJ2-7, with 7 bases matching TRBD2. V shed 4 bases and J 0 bases; nucleotides not matched to a gene: 3. CDR1 LNHDA and CDR2 SQIVND come from the germline V gene (reference sequence). The length of the CDR3 is 14 residues. The CDR3 loop reads CASSRERGSYEQYF. The DNA of the CDR3 is TGTGCCAGTAGTAGGGAGCGGGGCTCCTACGAGCAGTACTTC.

The CDR3 DNA reads TGTGCCAGCAGCTTGGGTACAGGGTCGAATTCACCCCTCCACTTT. It is translated as CASSLGTGSNSPLHF. The genes are TRBV5-6 and TRBJ1-6, with D possibly TRBD1 on 6 matching bases. CDR3 length equals 15 residues. Trimming took 0 bases from V and 7 from J, leaving 11 bases between them. Looked up from germline, CDR1 is SGHDT and CDR2 is YYEEEE.

This clone was picked up a small number of times. The chain carries TRBV5-6 and TRBJ2-3, with 9 bases identical to TRBD2. Germline V CDR1 and CDR2: SGHDT, YYEEEE. The ends lost 0 bases at V and 4 bases at J; junction bases unmatched: 3. CDR3 length equals 15 residues. In nucleotides, the CDR3 is TGTGCCAGCAGCTTGGTCGGCGGGAGGGCAGATACGCAGTATTTT. This translates into CASSLVGGRADTQYF.

This clone was seen only once. This rearrangement joins TRBV5-1 to TRBJ2-3, with D possibly matching TRBD2 (5 bases). This CDR3 has 16 amino acids. In germline, CDR1 is SGHRS, CDR2 YFSETQ. V lost 4 bases, J lost 0 bases, and 15 bases lay in between. The CDR3 region has the DNA TGCGCCAGCAGCCTACCATTGACGGGGAGCACAGATACGCAGTATTTT. As protein: CASSLPLTGSTDTQYF. The full variable domain, rest sourced from reference TRBV5-1 and TRBJ2-3, is KAGVTQTPRYLIKTRGQQVTLSCSPISGHRSVSWYQQTPGQGLQFLFEYFSETQRNKGNFPGRFSGRQFSNSRSEMNVSTLELGDSALYLCASSLPLTGSTDTQYFGPGTRLTVL.

J is TRBJ2-1 and V is TRBV9, with 7 bases aligning to TRBD1. CDR3 size: 15 residues. V shed 3 bases and J 8 bases; nucleotides not matched to a gene: 11. CDR1 SGDLS and CDR2 YYNGEE come from the germline V gene. The CDR3 sequence: CASSGFDRDWHEQFF. Here the CDR3 DNA reads TGTGCCAGCAGCGGATTCGACAGGGATTGGCATGAGCAGTTCTTC.

In DNA, the CDR3 is TGTGCCACCCAGGGATCGGGTTATGGCTACACCTTC. As protein: CATQGSGYGYTF. The chain couples TRBV7-9 to TRBJ1-2; D possibly corresponds to TRBD1 (5 bases). The CDR3 is 12 residues long. V gave up 10 bases and J gave up 5 bases, with 14 bases separating them. CDR1 and CDR2 from the germline V gene are SEHNR and FQNEAQ (reference sequence).

The rearrangement links TRBV6-6 to TRBJ1-1; TRBD1 agrees at 8 bases. Germline V gives CDR1 MNHNY, CDR2 SVGAGI (reference sequence). V gave up 4 bases and J gave up 4 bases; unmatched junction bases: 2. The CDR3 sequence is 13 residues long. CDR3 DNA: TGTGCCAGCAGTTCCCAGGGGGCCACTGAAGCTTTCTTT. It yields the protein CASSSQGATEAFF.

V usage is TRBV6-5 and J usage is TRBJ2-2; TRBD1 matches at 9 bases. The germline V gene has CDR1 MNHEY and CDR2 SVGAGI. V gave up 8 bases and J gave up 4 bases; unmatched junction bases: 8. This CDR3 contains 15 residues. CDR3 loop: CASGGQGRVTGELFF. The CDR3 coding sequence is TGTGCCAGCGGCGGACAGGGGAGAGTCACCGGGGAGCTGTTTTTT.

The chain uses TRBV28 and TRBJ2-5; 8 bases map to TRBD1. Looked up from germline, CDR1 is MDHEN and CDR2 is SYDVKM. The CDR3 covers 15 residues. Trimming took 2 bases from V and 4 from J; bases not matched to a gene: 6. The CDR3 region is CASSLVRGLGETQYF. The CDR3 region has the DNA TGTGCCAGCAGTTTAGTCAGGGGGCTCGGAGAGACCCAGTACTTC. Variable domain in full (rest from reference TRBV28 and TRBJ2-5): DVKVTQSSRYLVKRTGEKVFLECVQDMDHENMFWYRQDPGLGLRLIYFSYDVKMKEKGDIPEGYSVSREKKERFSLILESASTNQTSMYLCASSLVRGLGETQYFGPGTRLLVL.

The V call is TRBV28, the J call TRBJ2-4; TRBD2 agrees at 10 bases. CDR3 length: 15 residues. From germline, CDR1 is MDHEN and CDR2 SYDVKM. Trimming at V came to 8 bases and at J to 5 bases, leaving 9 bases not matched to a gene. This CDR3 is CASSIAGGRENIQYF. For the CDR3, the DNA is TGTGCCAGCTCAATAGCGGGGGGCCGGGAAAACATTCAGTACTTC. Using reference TRBV28 and TRBJ2-4 for the parts outside the CDR3, the full variable domain is DVKVTQSSRYLVKRTGEKVFLECVQDMDHENMFWYRQDPGLGLRLIYFSYDVKMKEKGDIPEGYSVSREKKERFSLILESASTNQTSMYLCASSIAGGRENIQYFGAGTRLSVL.

The rearrangement joins TRBV5-1 to TRBJ1-1, with a weak D call TRBD1 (6 bases). The V gene lost 4 bases and the J gene lost 0 bases, with 10 bases spanning the gap. The CDR3 runs to 14 residues. Germline V gene sequence: CDR1 SGHRS, CDR2 YFSETQ. CDR3 region: CASSGSGVNTEAFF. The CDR3 coding sequence is TGCGCCAGCAGCGGATCAGGGGTGAACACTGAAGCTTTCTTT.

This chain joins TRBV5-1 and TRBJ2-3; D gene ambiguous. With 0 bases removed from V and 2 bases from J, the gap between germline ends came to 4 bases. The CDR3 has 13 amino acids. In germline, CDR1 is SGHRS, CDR2 YFSETQ. The CDR3 spells CASSLDVTDTQYF. CDR3 bases: TGCGCCAGCAGCTTGGACGTCACAGATACGCAGTATTTT. Combining the CDR3 with reference TRBV5-1 and TRBJ2-3 gives the whole variable domain KAGVTQTPRYLIKTRGQQVTLSCSPISGHRSVSWYQQTPGQGLQFLFEYFSETQRNKGNFPGRFSGRQFSNSRSEMNVSTLELGDSALYLCASSLDVTDTQYFGPGTRLTVL.

The rearrangement links TRBV5-1 to TRBJ2-3; D call uncertain. CDR3 length: 16 amino acids. V was trimmed by 6 bases and J by 2 bases, leaving 19 bases between them. The germline CDR1 and CDR2 sequences are SGHRS and YFSETQ. Here the CDR3 DNA reads TGCGCCAGCAAAGACGGAAAATCTATCACCACAGATACGCAGTATTTT. This sequence encodes CASKDGKSITTDTQYF.